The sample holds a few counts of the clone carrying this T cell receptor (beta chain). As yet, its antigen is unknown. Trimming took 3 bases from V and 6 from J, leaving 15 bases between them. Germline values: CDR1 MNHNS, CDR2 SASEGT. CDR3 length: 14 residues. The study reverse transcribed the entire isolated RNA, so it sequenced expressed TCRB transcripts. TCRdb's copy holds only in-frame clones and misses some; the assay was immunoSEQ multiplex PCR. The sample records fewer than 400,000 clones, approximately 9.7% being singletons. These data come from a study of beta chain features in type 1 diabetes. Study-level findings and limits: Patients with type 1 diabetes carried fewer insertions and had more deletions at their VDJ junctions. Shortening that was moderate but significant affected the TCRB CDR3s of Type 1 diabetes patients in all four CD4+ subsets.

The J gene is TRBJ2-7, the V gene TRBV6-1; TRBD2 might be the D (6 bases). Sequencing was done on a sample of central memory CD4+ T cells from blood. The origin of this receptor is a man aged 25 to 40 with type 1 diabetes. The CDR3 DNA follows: TGTGCCAGCAGTGACGTCGCGGGATTAGCCGAGCAGTACTTC. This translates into CASSDVAGLAEQYF.